This TCR beta chain was identified in a study of shared clonotypes between healthy human individuals. Points from the study as a whole: Naive CD4 clonotypes overlapped across a few donors at roughly 5.1%. Memory subsets generally showed smaller estimated richness than naive subsets did.

This clone is a singleton in its sample. Its antigen is not identified. Genomic DNA per cell subset filled all wells of several immunoSEQ plates. Libraries were prepared by immunoSEQ multiplex PCR; TCRdb keeps only in-frame clonotypes and omits some of them. The data show about 2.3 million clones, 93% seen once. Germline-derived CDR1 and CDR2 are MNHEY and SVGAGI. Trimming took off 6 bases at V and 2 bases at J, with 14 bases between the two ends. The CDR3 loop spans 15 amino acids. This TCR was recovered from a man younger than 35 in good health. Some clones in this sample may be carry-over from other donors' samples. The sample comprised naive CD4+ T cells from PBMCs. Indicated subset: CD45RA+ positively selected. The chain combines TRBV6-5 with TRBJ2-1; D might be TRBD2 (5 bases). The CDR3: CASSLSDSTYNEQFF. As DNA, the CDR3 is TGTGCCAGCAGCCTATCGGACTCGACCTACAATGAGCAGTTCTTC.